This TCR beta chain was recorded in a study of regulatory T cells in long-lasting Graves disease. This clonotype was detected only a few times. HTBI primers from iRepertoire and Arm-PCR of CDR3 regions yielded the TCR beta libraries. TCRdb independently ran MiXCR on the multiplex PCR reads; one entry per CDR3 protein. In the table there are around 320,000 distinct CDR3 sequences, 16% of which are singletons. Trimming removed 4 bases at V and 1 base at J, with 8 bases between. This CDR3 is 13 amino acids long. Germline lookup yields CDR1 SGHKS and CDR2 YYEKEE (reference sequence). The sample's time point: newly diagnosed GD, antithyroid drugs for less than 3 months. Generation of the TCR library employed RNA extracted from PBMCs. These data are also associated with another study on T cells in Graves' hyperthyroidism and ophthalmopathy.

Material: peripheral blood mononuclear cells (PBMCs), obtained at new diagnosis, from a patient treated with antithyroid drugs. The chain is built from TRBV5-5 and TRBJ1-1, with D hard to call. The sequence derives from a man aged 40-55 years with Graves disease. CDR3 sequence (DNA): TGTGCCAGCAGCCCCGGCTGGAACACTGAAGCTTTCTTT. Its protein is CASSPGWNTEAFF.